This TCR beta chain was sequenced in a study of CD8+ T cells in alopecia areata. Stated treatment: oral pan-JAK inhibitor, 5-10 mg twice daily. The CDR3 contains 16 residues. Unmatched junction bases numbered 2, after V lost 2 bases and J lost 0 bases. Germline assignment: CDR1 SGHAT and CDR2 FQNNGV. The authors extracted RNA and reverse transcribed it into cDNA as the sequencing template. Profiling relied on immunoSEQ multiplex PCR, and the TCRdb table lists in-frame clones only, not all of them. The profile shows 200,000 or so clones, roughly 64% of them singletons. The chain is built from TRBV11-2 and TRBJ1-1, with 11 bases that match TRBD1. This TCR came from a human donor with alopecia areata. Sequenced material: CD4+ T cells sorted from blood, taken at week 24, from a patient treated with tofacitinib. The CDR3: CASSLRGQGVNTEAFF. The DNA for the CDR3 is TGTGCCAGCAGCTTACGGGGACAGGGGGTGAACACTGAAGCTTTCTTT.